A single sample is the source of the 21 T cell receptor beta chains below, sequenced in a study of T cell repertoires in cytomegalovirus infection. TCRdb recomputed calls from the reads with MiXCR, one row per CDR3 protein. The data show tens of thousands of distinct CDR3 sequences, roughly 21% seen once. Their recognized antigens are unknown. The source was CD8+ T cells from cultured PBMCs, collected from culture after CMV antigen stimulation. The receptor set was obtained from a human donor in good health (CMV status not recorded). Some clones in this sample may be carry-over from other donors' samples.

There are a few counts of this clonotype. The chain recombines TRBV27 with TRBJ1-1; 10 nucleotides line up with TRBD1. CDR3 length: 14 amino acids. Germline-derived CDR1 and CDR2 are MNHEY and SMNVEV (reference sequence). Trimming removed 8 bases from V and 4 bases from J; junction bases left unmatched: 7. CDR3 protein: CASQTGGVRTEAFF. As DNA, the CDR3 is TGTGCCAGCCAGACAGGGGGCGTGCGCACTGAAGCTTTCTTT.

The rearrangement links TRBV12-5 to TRBJ2-3; 7 nucleotides match TRBD2. Trimming at V came to 5 bases and at J to 2 bases, leaving 4 bases not matched to a gene. The CDR3 sequence is 14 residues long. Germline V gives CDR1 LGHNT, CDR2 FRNRAP. The CDR3 DNA follows: TGTGCTAGTGGTGGGGGGGAAAACACAGATACGCAGTATTTT. Residues: CASGGGENTDTQYF.

This clonotype was counted a few times. This rearrangement joins TRBV7-9 to TRBJ1-1; no definite D call. Looked up from germline, CDR1 is SEHNR and CDR2 is FQNEAQ (reference sequence). CDR3 size: 13 residues. Trimming stripped 1 base from V and 4 bases from J, with 7 bases between. CDR3 coding DNA: TGTGCCAGCAGCTTAGGACGGGCCACTGAAGCTTTCTTT. Amino acid sequence: CASSLGRATEAFF.

The chain uses TRBV7-9 and TRBJ1-5; the D is unclear. Trimming took off 5 bases at V and 3 bases at J, with 11 bases between the two ends. Germline loops: CDR1 SEHNR, CDR2 FQNEAQ (reference sequence). The CDR3 has 14 amino acids. The CDR3 reads CASSPPGLNQPQHF. CDR3 DNA sequence: TGTGCCAGCAGCCCGCCCGGCCTCAATCAGCCCCAGCATTTT.

This rearrangement joins TRBV7-8 to TRBJ2-2, with unresolved D. The germline gives CDR1 SGHVS, CDR2 FQNEAQ. Trimming removed 5 bases at V and 3 bases at J, with 10 bases between. The CDR3 length is 14 residues. The CDR3 protein is CASSPNLDTGELFF. As DNA, the CDR3 is TGTGCCAGCAGCCCGAACCTGGACACCGGGGAGCTGTTTTTT.

This clonotype was counted a few times. The chain combines TRBV5-6 with TRBJ1-3; D remains ambiguous. V was clipped by 2 bases and J by 4 bases, with 4 bases between them. The germline V gene encodes CDR1 SGHDT and CDR2 YYEEEE. The CDR3 runs to 12 residues. Here the CDR3 reads CASSLPGNTIYF. The CDR3 coding sequence is TGTGCCAGCAGCTTACCAGGAAACACCATATATTTT.

The sample holds a few counts of this clonotype. The CDR3 reads CASSLGTPEAFF. Here the CDR3 DNA reads TGTGCCAGCAGCTTAGGCACCCCTGAAGCTTTCTTT. The chain is built from TRBV13 and TRBJ1-1; no firm D call. The germline gives CDR1 PRHDT, CDR2 FYEKMQ (reference sequence). The CDR3 loop spans 12 amino acids. V dropped 0 bases and J dropped 6 bases, with 5 bases sitting between them.

Only a few counts were recorded for this clonotype. In nucleotides, the CDR3 is TGTGCCAGCAGCGCAACAGGGGAAGGATGGTATGGCTACACCTTC. Translated: CASSATGEGWYGYTF. The chain combines TRBV9 with TRBJ1-2; 7 bases match TRBD1. The germline gives CDR1 SGDLS, CDR2 YYNGEE. The CDR3 is made up of 15 amino acids. After removal of 3 bases from V and 5 bases from J, the junction contained 10 bases not matched to a gene. The whole variable domain, filled in from reference TRBV9 and TRBJ1-2, reads DSGVTQTPKHLITATGQRVTLRCSPRSGDLSVYWYQQSLDQGLQFLIQYYNGEERAKGNILERFSAQQFPDLHSELNLSSLELGDSALYFCASSATGEGWYGYTFGSGTRLTVV.

At least ten counts were recorded for this clonotype. The V gene is TRBV7-8, the J gene TRBJ1-2; D gene unclear. Trimming stripped 0 bases from V and 3 bases from J, with 8 bases between. Germline V lookup: CDR1 SGHVS, CDR2 FQNEAQ. The length of the CDR3 is 14 residues. CDR3 region: CASSLATPDYGYTF. The DNA for the CDR3 is TGTGCCAGCAGCTTAGCTACACCAGACTATGGCTACACCTTC.

This clonotype appeared many times. The chain is built from TRBV20-1 and TRBJ1-1; 7 bases fit TRBD1. The germline V gene encodes CDR1 DFQATT and CDR2 SNEGSKA (reference sequence). CDR3 length: 14 amino acids. V was clipped by 3 bases and J by 4 bases; unmatched bases: 8. CDR3: CSARTPGQSTEAFF. The CDR3 DNA sequence: TGCAGTGCTAGGACCCCGGGACAGAGCACTGAAGCTTTCTTT.

The rearrangement links TRBV7-8 to TRBJ1-1, with D possibly TRBD1 on 6 matching bases. This CDR3 has 18 residues. The V end was cut by 7 bases, the J end by 0 bases, with 24 bases between. The germline V gene has CDR1 SGHVS and CDR2 FQNEAQ. The CDR3 sequence: CASTGPGQIEPMNTEAFF. The CDR3 DNA follows: TGTGCCAGCACCGGACCTGGACAGATCGAGCCCATGAACACTGAAGCTTTCTTT.

This clonotype was recorded a few times. This chain links TRBV4-3 with TRBJ2-1; D may match TRBD1 or TRBD2 (5 bases each). Per germline, CDR1 LGHNA and CDR2 YSLEER. Trimming took 0 bases from V and 6 from J, leaving 18 bases between them. This CDR3 has 17 residues. Here the CDR3 DNA reads TGCGCCAGCAGCCAAGAAGGCCAGTGGGGACCTAGCAATGAGCAGTTCTTC. This translates into CASSQEGQWGPSNEQFF.

This clonotype was detected a few times. The rearrangement joins TRBV10-3 to TRBJ2-7, with TRBD2 matching over 15 bases. Trimming removed 6 bases from V and 2 bases from J; junction bases left unmatched: 5. Looked up from germline, CDR1 is ENHRY and CDR2 is SYGVKD. The CDR3 has 16 residues. The CDR3 DNA reads as TGTGCCATCAGAGGGACTAGCGGGGGGCCAACCTACGAGCAGTACTTC. This codes for CAIRGTSGGPTYEQYF.

The rearrangement uses TRBV6-5 and TRBJ1-6, with 8 bases lining up with TRBD1. The CDR3 extends over 15 amino acids. CDR1 is MNHEY, CDR2 SVGAGI, per germline. V was clipped by 0 bases and J by 9 bases; unmatched bases: 4. This CDR3 is CASSYSGTGSSPLHF. The CDR3 nucleotides read TGTGCCAGCAGTTACTCCGGGACAGGATCTTCACCCCTCCACTTT.

The chain joins TRBV7-9 to TRBJ1-1, with a tentative D call TRBD1 (6 bases). Germline CDR1 reads SEHNR; CDR2 reads FQNEAQ (reference sequence). V was trimmed by 1 base and J by 3 bases, leaving 12 bases between them. This CDR3 region has 15 residues. The CDR3 protein is CASSLGGGRDTEAFF. The CDR3 bases are TGTGCCAGCAGCTTAGGGGGGGGCCGGGACACTGAAGCTTTCTTT.

The V and J genes are TRBV6-2 or TRBV6-3 and TRBJ1-1; the D gene is possibly TRBD1 (6 bases). Trimming stripped 2 bases from V and 4 bases from J, with 20 bases between. CDR3 size: 17 residues. Germline CDR1 MNHEY, CDR2 SVGEGT. The CDR3 protein is CASSYEGVTGTFTEAFF. Here the CDR3 DNA reads TGTGCCAGCAGTTACGAGGGGGTTACCGGGACCTTCACTGAAGCTTTCTTT.

The chain links TRBV5-6 to TRBJ1-5, with TRBD1 matching over 8 bases. V was clipped by 3 bases and J by 2 bases; unmatched bases: 4. The CDR3 covers 15 residues. Germline V lookup: CDR1 SGHDT, CDR2 YYEEEE. Here the CDR3 DNA reads TGTGCCAGCAGCTCCCTGACAGGGGGCAATCAGCCCCAGCATTTT. It encodes CASSSLTGGNQPQHF.

The V gene is TRBV9, the J gene TRBJ2-3; D is possibly TRBD2 (5 bases). V was trimmed by 3 bases and J by 0 bases, leaving 8 bases between them. Looked up from germline, CDR1 is SGDLS and CDR2 is YYNGEE. The CDR3 totals 14 residues. CDR3 region: CASSGGDSTDTQYF. In DNA, the CDR3 is TGTGCCAGCAGCGGGGGAGATAGCACAGATACGCAGTATTTT. Looking up the rest from reference TRBV9 and TRBJ2-3 gives the full variable domain: DSGVTQTPKHLITATGQRVTLRCSPRSGDLSVYWYQQSLDQGLQFLIQYYNGEERAKGNILERFSAQQFPDLHSELNLSSLELGDSALYFCASSGGDSTDTQYFGPGTRLTVL.

J is TRBJ2-2 and V is TRBV6-4; 10 nucleotides agree with TRBD2. Trimming took 0 bases from V and 0 from J; bases not matched to a gene: 1. Germline CDR1 MRHNA, CDR2 SNTAGT. The CDR3 length is 17 residues. The CDR3 coding sequence is TGTGCCAGCAGTGACTCAGCGGGGGGGCCGAACACCGGGGAGCTGTTTTTT. Amino acids: CASSDSAGGPNTGELFF.

The gene calls are TRBV7-2 and TRBJ1-4, with TRBD1 matching over 11 bases. Germline trimming cut 1 base from V and 8 bases from J; bases unmatched to any gene: 6. CDR3 size: 16 residues. Germline V CDR1 and CDR2: SGHTA, FQGNSA. The CDR3 loop reads CASSLVWGQGGEKLFF. The CDR3 coding sequence is TGTGCCAGCAGCTTAGTGTGGGGACAGGGGGGCGAAAAACTGTTTTTT.

The chain employs TRBV20-1 and TRBJ1-5; TRBD1 is a possible D gene (5 bases). Germline CDR1 DFQATT, CDR2 SNEGSKA (reference sequence). The CDR3 is 17 amino acids. The V end lost 5 bases, the J end lost 2 bases, and 22 bases lay between the germline ends. CDR3 sequence: CSASPGPNLLGNQPQHF. The DNA for the CDR3 is TGCAGTGCTTCGCCAGGGCCTAACCTTCTCGGCAATCAGCCCCAGCATTTT.